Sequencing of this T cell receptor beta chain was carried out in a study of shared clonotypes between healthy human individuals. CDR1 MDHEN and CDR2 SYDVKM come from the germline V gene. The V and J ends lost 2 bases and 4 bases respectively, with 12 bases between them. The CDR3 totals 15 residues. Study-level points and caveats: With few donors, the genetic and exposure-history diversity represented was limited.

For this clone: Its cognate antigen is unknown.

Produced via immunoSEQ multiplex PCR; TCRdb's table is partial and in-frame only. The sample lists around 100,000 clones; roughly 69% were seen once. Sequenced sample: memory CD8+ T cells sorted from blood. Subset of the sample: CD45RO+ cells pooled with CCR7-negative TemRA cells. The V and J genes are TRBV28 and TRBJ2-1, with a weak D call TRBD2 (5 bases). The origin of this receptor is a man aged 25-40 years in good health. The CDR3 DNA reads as TGTGCCAGCAGTTTAGAGGGCCTGATGTACAATGAGCAGTTCTTC. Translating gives CASSLEGLMYNEQFF.